This T cell receptor beta chain was identified in a study of T-cell reconstitution after alpha-beta-depleted transplantation in children. The TCRbeta library was prepared with unique molecular identifiers. MiXCR was run by TCRdb on the PCR reads, yielding one entry per CDR3 protein. The table lists 4,400 or so distinct CDR3 sequences, 9.5% to 15% of them singletons. This clonotype appeared many times. No antigen is known for it. The length of the CDR3 is 12 residues. Looked up from germline, CDR1 is LNHDA and CDR2 is SQIVND (reference sequence). Trimming left V 8 bases short and J 0 bases short, with 7 bases between. General study results and limits: The origin of alpha-beta T cells about two months after transplant was reportedly several hundred expanded graft clones. The high TCRbeta diversity at day 60 in some patients came from surviving recipient T cells and thymic progenitors.

The source is a male patient between 2 and 10 years old who had a stem cell transplant for acute lymphoblastic leukemia, so the T cells may come from the graft donor. This rearrangement joins TRBV19 to TRBJ1-2; D is uncertain. Here the sequenced sample was PBMCs, mostly from graft donor cells, taken 60 days after TCRalphabeta/CD19-depleted stem cell transplant. The CDR3: CASYSTNYGYTF. CDR3 nucleotide sequence: TGTGCCAGTTACAGCACTAACTATGGCTACACCTTC.